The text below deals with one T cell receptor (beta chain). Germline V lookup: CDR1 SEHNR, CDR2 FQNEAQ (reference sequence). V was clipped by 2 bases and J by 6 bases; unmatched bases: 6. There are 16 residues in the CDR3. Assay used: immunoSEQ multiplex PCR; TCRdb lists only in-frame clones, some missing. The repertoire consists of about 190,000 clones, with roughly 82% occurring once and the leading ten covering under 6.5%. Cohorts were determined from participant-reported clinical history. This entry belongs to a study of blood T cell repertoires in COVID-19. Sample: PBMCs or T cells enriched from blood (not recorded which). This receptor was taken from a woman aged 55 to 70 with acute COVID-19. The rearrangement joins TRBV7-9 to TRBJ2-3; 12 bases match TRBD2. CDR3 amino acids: CASSLSTSGGYDTQYF. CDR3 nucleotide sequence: TGTGCCAGCAGCTTATCTACTAGCGGGGGGTACGATACGCAGTATTTT.